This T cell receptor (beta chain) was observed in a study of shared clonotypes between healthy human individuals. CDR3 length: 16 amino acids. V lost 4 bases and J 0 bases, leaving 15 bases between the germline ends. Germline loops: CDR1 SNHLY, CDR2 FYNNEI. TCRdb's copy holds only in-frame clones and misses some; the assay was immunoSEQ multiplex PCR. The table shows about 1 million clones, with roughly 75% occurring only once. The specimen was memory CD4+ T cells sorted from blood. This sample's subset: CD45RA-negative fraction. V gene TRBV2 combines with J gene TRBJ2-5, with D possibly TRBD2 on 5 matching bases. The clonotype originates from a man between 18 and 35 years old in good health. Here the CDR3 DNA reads TGTGCCAGCAGTGCGGCAAGGACGGGGTACCAAGAGACCCAGTACTTC. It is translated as CASSAARTGYQETQYF.